One and the same sample provided the 20 T cell receptor beta chains below, sequenced in a study of brain metastases from non-small cell lung cancer. Assay used: immunoSEQ multiplex PCR; TCRdb lists only in-frame clones, some missing. Found here are 600 to 950 clones, around 80% of them singletons; the top ten hold 9.1%. What was sequenced was tissue from a brain metastasis. These receptors all stem from a donor at least 40 years old with non-small cell lung cancer.

This clone came up once. The chain links TRBV29-1 to TRBJ2-1; no firm D call. Trimming stripped 6 bases from V and 0 bases from J, with 9 bases between. This CDR3 has 13 amino acids. Germline CDR1 is SQVTM and CDR2 is ANQGSEA. The CDR3 DNA follows: TGCAGCGTGGCGGACGGCTCCTACAATGAGCAGTTCTTC. This translates into CSVADGSYNEQFF.

The genes are TRBV5-6 and TRBJ2-5, with D perhaps TRBD1 (5 bases). The germline V gene encodes CDR1 SGHDT and CDR2 YYEEEE. This CDR3 spans 13 amino acids. V was shortened by 0 bases and J by 4 bases, with 7 bases between the two germline ends. For the CDR3, the DNA is TGTGCCAGCAGCTTGGTCAGGGCAGAGACCCAGTACTTC. This sequence encodes CASSLVRAETQYF.

This chain connects TRBV7-3 to TRBJ2-1; weak D call: TRBD2 (6 bases). CDR1 and CDR2 (germline): SGHTA, FQGTGA. V was trimmed by 8 bases and J by 8 bases, leaving 16 bases between them. The length of the CDR3 is 13 residues. CDR3 nucleotides: TGTGCCAGCGCAAGGGCCCGCGGGGATGAGCAGTTCTTC. Its translation: CASARARGDEQFF.

The V gene is TRBV7-2, the J gene TRBJ2-6; D is uncertain. Trimming removed 4 bases from V and 2 bases from J, with 3 bases in between. From germline, CDR1 is SGHTA and CDR2 FQGNSA. CDR3 length equals 13 residues. CDR3 sequence reads: CASSSAGANVLTF. CDR3 bases: TGTGCCAGCAGCTCGGCTGGGGCCAACGTCCTGACTTTC.

The chain uses TRBV14 and TRBJ2-7, with D possibly TRBD2 on 6 matching bases. The CDR3 spans 13 residues. V was shortened by 3 bases and J by 7 bases, with 13 bases between the two germline ends. Germline V lookup: CDR1 SGHDN, CDR2 FVKESK. The DNA for the CDR3 is TGTGCCAGCAGCCAGGAAAGGGGACTGGAGCAGTACTTC. It translates to CASSQERGLEQYF.

The chain joins TRBV6-5 to TRBJ2-7; 7 bases are a match to TRBD2. J gave up 4 bases and V 4 bases, and 10 bases lay outside the gene matches. There are 15 residues in the CDR3. CDR1 is MNHEY and CDR2 is SVGAGI in the germline V gene. The CDR3 loop is CASSWGGVGGYEQYF. In DNA form, the CDR3 reads TGTGCCAGCAGTTGGGGGGGGGTAGGAGGGTACGAGCAGTACTTC.

As concerns this clone: Other nucleotide sequences in the sample specify the same CDR3. The chain carries TRBV2 and TRBJ2-5; 7 bases map to TRBD2. CDR3 length: 16 residues. V gave up 9 bases and J gave up 5 bases; unmatched junction bases: 18. Germline CDR1 is SNHLY and CDR2 is FYNNEI. CDR3 protein: CASSTLGLDKGETQYF. As DNA, the CDR3 is TGTGCCAGTAGTACTCTTGGACTAGACAAGGGGGAGACCCAGTACTTC.

This chain connects TRBV5-1 to TRBJ1-1; D gene uncertain. V was trimmed by 4 bases and J by 5 bases, leaving 15 bases between them. Germline-derived CDR1 and CDR2 are SGHRS and YFSETQ. The length of the CDR3 is 14 residues. The CDR3 DNA sequence: TGCGCCAGCAGCAGGGCCGAGGGAAAGACTGAAGCTTTCTTT. It yields the protein CASSRAEGKTEAFF.

The V call is TRBV27, the J call TRBJ2-1; 11 bases align to TRBD2. The V gene end was trimmed by 4 bases and the J gene end by 7 bases; junction bases not matched to a gene: 9. CDR1 is MNHEY, CDR2 SMNVEV, per germline (reference sequence). The length of the CDR3 is 16 residues. Here the CDR3 reads CASSYETSGGGNEQFF. CDR3 bases: TGTGCCAGCAGTTACGAAACTAGCGGGGGTGGGAATGAGCAGTTCTTC.

This clone came up once. V gene TRBV4-2 combines with J gene TRBJ2-1; 7 bases are shared with TRBD2. Germline V gene lookup returns CDR1 LGHNA and CDR2 YNFKEQ. With V trimmed by 3 bases and J by 5 bases, 7 bases remained unmatched. CDR3 length equals 15 residues. The CDR3 region is CASSQGGVRDNEQFF. CDR3 sequence (DNA): TGTGCCAGCAGCCAGGGGGGGGTTCGGGACAATGAGCAGTTCTTC.

The chain has TRBV6-4 and TRBJ2-1; D gene ambiguous. The V gene lost 6 bases and the J gene lost 7 bases, with 10 bases spanning the gap. CDR1 and CDR2 (germline): MRHNA, SNTAGT. The CDR3 loop spans 12 amino acids. The CDR3 protein is CASSGFQNEQFF. The DNA for the CDR3 is TGTGCCAGCAGCGGGTTTCAAAATGAGCAGTTCTTC.

This clone appeared a few times. The V call is TRBV21-1, the J call TRBJ1-5; TRBD1, the D gene given by the table, was not confirmed from the DNA. TRBV21-1 is shown as a pseudogene. This CDR3 is built from 15 residues. CDR3 in amino acids: CASSAGTGLGQPQHF. The CDR3 nucleotides are TGTGCCAGCAGCGCGGGGACAGGGTTAGGCCAGCCCCAGCATTTT.

Comment on this clone: This clone may be a read error of a much larger clone one base away. At the DNA level, this CDR3 is encoded by other sequences in the same sample as well. This chain uses TRBV27 with TRBJ2-5; D is undetermined. From germline, CDR1 is MNHEY and CDR2 SMNVEV (reference sequence). This CDR3 is 14 amino acids long. The CDR3 reads CASSLLGGQETQYF. The CDR3, as DNA: TGTGCCAGCAGTTTATTGGGCGGCCAAGAGACTCAGTACTTC.

Comment on this clone: One end of the junction varies from germline; a read error may be responsible. The chain recombines TRBV5-5 with TRBJ1-4; D is uncertain. The CDR3 covers 14 residues. Per the germline V gene, CDR1 is SGHKS and CDR2 is YYEKEE (reference sequence). The CDR3 DNA sequence: TGTACCAGCAGCTTGATAGCAACTAATGAAAAACTGTTTTTT. Protein product: CTSSLIATNEKLFF.

The V gene is TRBV28, the J gene TRBJ1-5; tentative D call: TRBD1 (6 bases). Germline V gene sequence: CDR1 MDHEN, CDR2 SYDVKM. V shed 7 bases and J shed 1 base, with 14 bases lying between them. The CDR3 contains 15 residues. CDR3 DNA: TGTGCCAGCAACCTTAAGGGGGGAAGCAATCAGCCCCAGCATTTT. Translation: CASNLKGGSNQPQHF.

Written as DNA, the CDR3 is TGTGCCAAAAGGGACGCAAAAAACATTCAGTACTTC. It encodes CAKRDAKNIQYF. The V gene is TRBV2, the J gene TRBJ2-4, with D perhaps matching TRBD1 or TRBD2 (5 bases each). Germline CDR1 is SNHLY and CDR2 is FYNNEI. Between the trimmed V and J ends, which lost 10 bases and 4 bases, there was a span of 11 bases. The CDR3 length is 12 residues.

This clone was seen a few times. V and J are TRBV6-6 and TRBJ1-2, with 9 bases that match TRBD1. CDR1 is MNHNY, CDR2 SVGAGI, per germline (reference sequence). This CDR3 comprises 15 residues. V lost 2 bases and J lost 4; bases outside the gene matches: 5. This chain's CDR3 is CASSYGDRASYGYTF. The CDR3 DNA is TGTGCCAGCAGTTACGGGGACAGGGCTAGCTATGGCTACACCTTC.

Only one count was recorded for this clone. One junction end does not reproduce the germline sequence, and a read error may be involved. The chain combines TRBV6-2 or TRBV6-3 with TRBJ2-7; D may be TRBD1 or TRBD2 (5 bases each). CDR3 length: 11 amino acids. The V gene's germline CDR1 is MNHEY and CDR2 SVGEGT. The CDR3 nucleotides are TGTGCTAGCAGCACCGGGACGGGGCAGTACTTC. Amino acids: CASSTGTGQYF.

The chain has TRBV12-3 or TRBV12-4 and TRBJ2-4; either TRBD1 or TRBD2 may fit D (5 bases each). The CDR3 has 12 amino acids. The germline V and J ends were trimmed by 8 bases and 0 bases, with 5 bases remaining between them. The CDR3 here is CASGTAKNIQYF. The CDR3, as DNA: TGTGCCAGCGGGACAGCCAAAAACATTCAGTACTTC.

The table lists this clone with a count of one. The chain combines TRBV6-5 with TRBJ2-2, with D uncertain. The CDR3 consists of 14 residues. The V end lost 8 bases, the J end lost 3 bases, and 13 bases lay between the germline ends. Germline assignment: CDR1 MNHEY and CDR2 SVGAGI. The CDR3 protein is CASADKADTGELFF. The CDR3 DNA reads TGTGCCAGCGCTGACAAGGCGGACACCGGGGAGCTGTTTTTT.